Described below is a single TCR beta chain sequence and its context. What it recognizes is unknown. TCRdb re-analysed the PCR reads in MiXCR, keeping a single row per CDR3 protein. The data hold about 500,000 distinct CDR3 sequences, with about 26% observed a single time. This CDR3 is built from 15 residues. CDR1 and CDR2 (germline): DFQATT, SNEGSKA (reference sequence). J was trimmed by 3 bases and V by 0 bases; bases with no gene match: 2. This sample is drawn from a study of molecular identifiers for immune sequencing clone quantification. Study results and limitations: Over 99% of effector molecules, yet under 1% of naive-cell molecules, were held by clones above 20 RNA copies. Spiked Jurkat TCR RNA originating from one cell could reportedly be identified amid around 970,000 naive cells.

Material: naive CD8+ T cells from blood, with Jurkat cell RNA spiked in. Subset specified: FACS-sorted CD8+CD4-CCR7+CD45RA+ naive T cells. The chain links TRBV20-1 to TRBJ2-5, with 12 bases identical to TRBD2. The clonotype comes from a human donor in good health. Some libraries in this study had Jurkat cell RNA spiked in. CDR3 amino acids: CSARDGLAGKETQYF. CDR3 sequence (DNA): TGCAGTGCTAGAGATGGACTAGCGGGGAAAGAGACCCAGTACTTC.